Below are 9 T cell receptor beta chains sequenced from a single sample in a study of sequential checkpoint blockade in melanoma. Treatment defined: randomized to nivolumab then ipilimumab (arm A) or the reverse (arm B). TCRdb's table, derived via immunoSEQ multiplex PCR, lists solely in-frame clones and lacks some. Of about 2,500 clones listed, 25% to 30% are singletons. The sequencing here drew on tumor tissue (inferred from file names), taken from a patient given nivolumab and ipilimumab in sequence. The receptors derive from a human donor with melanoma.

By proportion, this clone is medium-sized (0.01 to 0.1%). The CDR3 nucleotides read TGTGCCAGCACTCCCTCGGGGGGGAGCACAGATACGCAGTATTTT. Its protein product is CASTPSGGSTDTQYF. The J gene is TRBJ2-3, the V gene TRBV9; 8 bases agree with TRBD2. The CDR3 extends over 15 amino acids. The V gene end was trimmed by 6 bases and the J gene end by 0 bases; junction bases not matched to a gene: 6. Germline-derived CDR1 and CDR2 are SGDLS and YYNGEE.

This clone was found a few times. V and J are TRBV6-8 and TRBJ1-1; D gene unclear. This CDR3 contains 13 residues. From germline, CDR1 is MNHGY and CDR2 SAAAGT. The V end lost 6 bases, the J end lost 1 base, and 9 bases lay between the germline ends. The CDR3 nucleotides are TGTGCCAGCAGGACCACGTGGAACACTGAAGCTTTCTTT. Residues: CASRTTWNTEAFF.

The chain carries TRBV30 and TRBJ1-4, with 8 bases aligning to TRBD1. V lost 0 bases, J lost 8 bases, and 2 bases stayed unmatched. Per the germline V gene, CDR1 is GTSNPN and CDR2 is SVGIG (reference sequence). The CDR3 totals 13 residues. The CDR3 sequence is CAWSVGTGEKLFF. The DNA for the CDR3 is TGTGCCTGGAGTGTTGGGACAGGCGAAAAACTGTTTTTT.

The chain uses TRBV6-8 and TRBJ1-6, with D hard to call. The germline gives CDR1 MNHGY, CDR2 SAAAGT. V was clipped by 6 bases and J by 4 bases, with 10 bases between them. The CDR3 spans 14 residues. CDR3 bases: TGTGCCAGCAGACTCGCGGAATATAATTCACCCCTCCACTTT. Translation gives CASRLAEYNSPLHF.

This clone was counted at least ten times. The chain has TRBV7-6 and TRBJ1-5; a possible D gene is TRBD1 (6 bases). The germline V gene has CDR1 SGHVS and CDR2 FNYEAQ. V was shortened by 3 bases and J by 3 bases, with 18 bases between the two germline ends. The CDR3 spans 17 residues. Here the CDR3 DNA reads TGTGCCAGCAGCTTGAGAGGGGCCAGGGGTGACAATCAGCCCCAGCATTTT. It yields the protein CASSLRGARGDNQPQHF. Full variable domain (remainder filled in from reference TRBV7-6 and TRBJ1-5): GAGVSQSPRYKVTKRGQDVALRCDPISGHVSLYWYRQALGQGPEFLTYFNYEAQQDKSGLPNDRFSAERPEGSISTLTIQRTEQRDSAMYRCASSLRGARGDNQPQHFGDGTRLSIL.

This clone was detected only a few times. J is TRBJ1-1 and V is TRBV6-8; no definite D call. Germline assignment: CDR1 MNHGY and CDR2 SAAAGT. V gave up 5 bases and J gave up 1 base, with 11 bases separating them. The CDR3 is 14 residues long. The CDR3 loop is CASSAPLPNTEAFF. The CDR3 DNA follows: TGTGCCAGCAGTGCCCCATTACCGAACACTGAAGCTTTCTTT.

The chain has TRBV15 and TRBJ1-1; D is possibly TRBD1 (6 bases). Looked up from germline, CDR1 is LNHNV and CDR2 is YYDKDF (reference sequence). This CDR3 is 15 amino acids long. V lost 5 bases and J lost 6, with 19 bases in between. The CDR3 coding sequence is TGTGCCACCAGCCGTCTGCAGGGGTTGCTCGCTGAAGCTTTCTTT. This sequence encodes CATSRLQGLLAEAFF.

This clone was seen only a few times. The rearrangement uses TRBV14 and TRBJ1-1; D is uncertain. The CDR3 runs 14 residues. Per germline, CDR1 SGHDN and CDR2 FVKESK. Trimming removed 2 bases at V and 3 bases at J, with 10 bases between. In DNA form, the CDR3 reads TGTGCCAGCAGCCAACAGGTCGGGCACACTGAAGCTTTCTTT. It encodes CASSQQVGHTEAFF.

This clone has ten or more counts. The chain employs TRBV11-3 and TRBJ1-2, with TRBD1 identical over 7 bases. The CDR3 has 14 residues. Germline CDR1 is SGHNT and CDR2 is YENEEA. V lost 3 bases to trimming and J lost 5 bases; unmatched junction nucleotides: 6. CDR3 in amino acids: CASSFGQERYGYTF. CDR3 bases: TGTGCCAGCAGCTTCGGACAGGAGCGTTATGGCTACACCTTC.